This T cell receptor beta chain was sequenced in a study of siplizumab effects on memory and regulatory T cells. This CDR3 is 15 amino acids long. V was cut by 2 bases and J by 3 bases, with 13 bases left in between. CDR1 MNHNS and CDR2 SASEGT come from the germline V gene. Of note for this clone: Its antigen is currently unknown.

Clones were read by immunoSEQ multiplex PCR, and TCRdb kept only the in-frame ones, dropping some. This repertoire shows about 56,000 clones, 95% to 98% found once; its top ten account for roughly 1.1%. Broader study findings: Unstimulated subsets captured only a minor fraction of alloreactive clones.

Sequenced: naive CD8+ T cells sorted from blood. This receptor was identified in a human donor in good health. This chain links TRBV6-1 with TRBJ1-2; D might be TRBD1 (6 bases). The CDR3 protein is CASSESAGAHYGYTF. In DNA, the CDR3 is TGTGCCAGCAGTGAATCAGCAGGGGCACACTATGGCTACACCTTC.